What follows is one T cell receptor (beta chain) and its context. Its target is not known. PCR amplification relied on 60 Vbeta primers (plus 13 Jbeta primers). The protocol was immunoSEQ multiplex PCR, while the TCRdb copy is restricted to in-frame clones and leaves out a portion. This table lists roughly 78,000 clones. CDR1 SQVTM and CDR2 ANQGSEA come from the germline V gene. This CDR3 comprises 14 residues. V was trimmed by 0 bases and J by 4 bases, leaving 12 bases between them. The data belong to a study of cytomegalovirus exposure and HLA in healthy donors. Study-wide findings and caveats: Clonal expansion, a later analysis showed, was greater in HLA-associated TCR beta chains than in equally common others.

The TCR was taken from a man aged 40-49 years in good health and CMV-seronegative. The chain combines TRBV29-1 with TRBJ1-2; D may be TRBD1 (5 bases). Sequenced input: PBMCs. The CDR3 spells CSVEDQGVGYGYTF. CDR3 DNA sequence: TGCAGCGTTGAAGACCAGGGTGTGGGCTATGGCTACACCTTC.